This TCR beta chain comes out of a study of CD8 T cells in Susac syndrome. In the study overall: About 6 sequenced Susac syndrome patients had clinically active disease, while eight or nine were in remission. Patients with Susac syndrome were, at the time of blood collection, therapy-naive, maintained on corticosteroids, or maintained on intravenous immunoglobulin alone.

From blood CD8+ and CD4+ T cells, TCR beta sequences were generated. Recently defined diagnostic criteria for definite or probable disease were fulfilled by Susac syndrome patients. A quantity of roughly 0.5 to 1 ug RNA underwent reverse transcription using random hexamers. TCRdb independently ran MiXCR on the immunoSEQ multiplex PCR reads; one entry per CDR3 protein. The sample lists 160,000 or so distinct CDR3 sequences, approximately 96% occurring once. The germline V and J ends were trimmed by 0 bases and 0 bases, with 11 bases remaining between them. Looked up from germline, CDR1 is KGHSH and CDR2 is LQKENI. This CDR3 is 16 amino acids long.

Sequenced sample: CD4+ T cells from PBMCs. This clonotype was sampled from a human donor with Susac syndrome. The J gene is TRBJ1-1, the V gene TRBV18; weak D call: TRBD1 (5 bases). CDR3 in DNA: TGTGCCAGCTCACCACCTTGGGACGCAGTGAACACTGAAGCTTTCTTT. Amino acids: CASSPPWDAVNTEAFF.